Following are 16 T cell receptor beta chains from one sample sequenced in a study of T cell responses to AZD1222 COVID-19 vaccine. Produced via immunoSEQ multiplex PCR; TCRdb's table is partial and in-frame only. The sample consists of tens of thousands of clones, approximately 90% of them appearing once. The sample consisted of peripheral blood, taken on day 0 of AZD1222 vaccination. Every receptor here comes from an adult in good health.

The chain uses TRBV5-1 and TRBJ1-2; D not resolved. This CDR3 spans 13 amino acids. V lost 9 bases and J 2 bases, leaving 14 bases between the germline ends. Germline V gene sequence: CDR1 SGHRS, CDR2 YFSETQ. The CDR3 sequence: CATEPLPNYGYTF. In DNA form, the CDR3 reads TGCGCCACCGAACCTCTGCCGAACTATGGCTACACCTTC.

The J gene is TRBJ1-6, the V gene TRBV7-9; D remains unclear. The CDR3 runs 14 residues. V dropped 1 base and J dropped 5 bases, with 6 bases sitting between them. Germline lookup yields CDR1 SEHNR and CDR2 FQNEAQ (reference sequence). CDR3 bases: TGTGCCAGCAGCTTAGAAGGCAATAATTCACCCCTCCACTTT. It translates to CASSLEGNNSPLHF.

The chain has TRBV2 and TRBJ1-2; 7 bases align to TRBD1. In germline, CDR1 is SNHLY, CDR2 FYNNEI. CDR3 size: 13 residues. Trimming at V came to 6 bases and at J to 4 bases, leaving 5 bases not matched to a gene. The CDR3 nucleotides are TGTGCCAGCAGGGAGACAGGGTTCTATGGCTACACCTTC. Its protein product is CASRETGFYGYTF.

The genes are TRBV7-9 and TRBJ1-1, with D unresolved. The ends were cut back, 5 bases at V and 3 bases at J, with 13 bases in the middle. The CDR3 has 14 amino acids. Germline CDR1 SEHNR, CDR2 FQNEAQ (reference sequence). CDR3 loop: CASSPGPIHTEAFF. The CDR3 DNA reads TGTGCCAGCAGCCCAGGACCCATCCACACTGAAGCTTTCTTT.

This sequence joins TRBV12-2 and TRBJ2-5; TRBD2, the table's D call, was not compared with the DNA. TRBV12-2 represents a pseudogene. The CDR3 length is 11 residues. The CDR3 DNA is TGTGCAAGTCGCCTGAGGGGAGGCCAGTACTTC. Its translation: CASRLRGGQYF.

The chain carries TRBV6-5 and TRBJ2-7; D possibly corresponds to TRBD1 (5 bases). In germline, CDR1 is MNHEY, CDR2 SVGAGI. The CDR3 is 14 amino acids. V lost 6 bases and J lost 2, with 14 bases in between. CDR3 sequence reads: CASSIGADAYEQYF. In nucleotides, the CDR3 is TGTGCCAGCAGCATTGGGGCAGACGCCTACGAGCAGTACTTC.

The CDR3: CASSEGRGNRGEQYF. CDR3 in DNA: TGTGCCAGCAGCGAGGGGAGAGGGAACAGGGGCGAGCAGTACTTC. The chain is built from TRBV6-5 and TRBJ2-7, with 7 bases fitting TRBD1. The CDR3 consists of 15 residues. V dropped 6 bases and J dropped 6; count of bases not matched to a gene: 14. CDR1 and CDR2 from the germline V gene are MNHEY and SVGAGI.

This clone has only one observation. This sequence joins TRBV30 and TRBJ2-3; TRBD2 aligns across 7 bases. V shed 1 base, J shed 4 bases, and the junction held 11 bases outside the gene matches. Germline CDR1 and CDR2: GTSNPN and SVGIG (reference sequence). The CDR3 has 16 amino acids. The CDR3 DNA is TGTGCCTGGAGTGCGCCCGGGACGGGGGGTCCAGATACGCAGTATTTT. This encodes CAWSAPGTGGPDTQYF.

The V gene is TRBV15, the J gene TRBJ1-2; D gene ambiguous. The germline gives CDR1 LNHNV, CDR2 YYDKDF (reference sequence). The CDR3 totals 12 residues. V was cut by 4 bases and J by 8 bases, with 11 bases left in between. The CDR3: CATSNFFLGYTF. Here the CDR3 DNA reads TGTGCCACCAGCAACTTCTTCCTAGGCTACACCTTC.

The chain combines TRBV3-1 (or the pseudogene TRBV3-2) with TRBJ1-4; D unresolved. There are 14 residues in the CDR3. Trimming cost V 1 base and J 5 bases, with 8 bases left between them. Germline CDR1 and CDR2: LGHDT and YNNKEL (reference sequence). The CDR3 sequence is CASSQGTVNEKLFF. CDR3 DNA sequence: TGTGCCAGCAGCCAAGGAACTGTAAATGAAAAACTGTTTTTT.

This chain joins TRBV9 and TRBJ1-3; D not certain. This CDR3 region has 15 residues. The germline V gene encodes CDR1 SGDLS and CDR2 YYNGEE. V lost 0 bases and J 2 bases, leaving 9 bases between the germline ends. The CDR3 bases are TGTGCCAGCAGCGTAGCTTTGGGGACTGGAAACACCATATATTTT. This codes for CASSVALGTGNTIYF. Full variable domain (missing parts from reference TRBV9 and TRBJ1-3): DSGVTQTPKHLITATGQRVTLRCSPRSGDLSVYWYQQSLDQGLQFLIQYYNGEERAKGNILERFSAQQFPDLHSELNLSSLELGDSALYFCASSVALGTGNTIYFGEGSWLTVV.

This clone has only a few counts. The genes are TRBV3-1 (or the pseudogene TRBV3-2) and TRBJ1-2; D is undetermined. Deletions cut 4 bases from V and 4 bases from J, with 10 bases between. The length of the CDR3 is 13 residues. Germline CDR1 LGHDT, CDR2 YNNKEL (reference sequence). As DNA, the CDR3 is TGTGCCAGCAGCCTAGGACGGACCTATGGCTACACCTTC. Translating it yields CASSLGRTYGYTF.

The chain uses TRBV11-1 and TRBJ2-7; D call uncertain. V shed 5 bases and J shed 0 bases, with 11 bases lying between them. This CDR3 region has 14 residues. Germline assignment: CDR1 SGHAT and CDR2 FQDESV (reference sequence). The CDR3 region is CASSAALSSYEQYF. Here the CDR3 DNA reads TGTGCCAGCAGCGCTGCACTAAGCTCCTACGAGCAGTACTTC. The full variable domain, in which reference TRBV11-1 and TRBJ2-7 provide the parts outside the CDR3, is EAEVAQSPRYKITEKSQAVAFWCDPISGHATLYWYRQILGQGPELLVQFQDESVVDDSQLPKDRFSAERLKGVDSTLKIQPAELGDSAMYLCASSAALSSYEQYFGPGTRLTVT.

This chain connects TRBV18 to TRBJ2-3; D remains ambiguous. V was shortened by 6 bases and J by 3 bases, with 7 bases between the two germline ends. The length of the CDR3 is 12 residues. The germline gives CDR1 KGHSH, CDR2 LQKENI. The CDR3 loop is CASSTETDTQYF. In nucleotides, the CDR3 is TGTGCCAGCTCCACGGAAACAGATACGCAGTATTTT.

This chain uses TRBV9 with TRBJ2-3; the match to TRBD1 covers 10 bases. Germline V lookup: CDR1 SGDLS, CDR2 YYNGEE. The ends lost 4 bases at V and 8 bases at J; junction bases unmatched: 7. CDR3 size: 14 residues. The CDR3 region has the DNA TGTGCCAGCAGCCCACGGACAGGGGGTGGTACGCAGTATTTT. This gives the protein CASSPRTGGGTQYF.

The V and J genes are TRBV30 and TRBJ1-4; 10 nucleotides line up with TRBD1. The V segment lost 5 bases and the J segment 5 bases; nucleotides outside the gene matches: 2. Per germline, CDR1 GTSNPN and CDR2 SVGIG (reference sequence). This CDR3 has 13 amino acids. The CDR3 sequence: CAWGTGANEKLFF. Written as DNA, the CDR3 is TGTGCCTGGGGGACAGGGGCAAATGAAAAACTGTTTTTT.